Presented here are 3 T cell receptor beta chains from one specimen sequenced in a study of T cells in Graves' hyperthyroidism and ophthalmopathy. The investigators amplified TCR beta CDR3 regions from RNA transcripts. When the TCR CDR3 underwent first-round RT-PCR, the HTBI primer set was used. TCRdb used MiXCR to reprocess the multiplex PCR reads, holding one entry per CDR3 protein. The table has under 500,000 distinct CDR3 sequences, more than 13% seen once. Source material: blood. Source of these receptors: a man in his forties or fifties with Graves' ophthalmopathy.

In this sample, this clonotype turned up many times. The gene calls are TRBV4-1 and TRBJ2-1; D gene unclear. The CDR3 is 15 amino acids. In germline, CDR1 is MGHRA, CDR2 YSYEKL. V shed 2 bases and J shed 0 bases, with 8 bases lying between them. The CDR3 is CASSQSHTSYNEQFF. CDR3 nucleotides: TGCGCCAGCAGCCAATCGCATACCTCCTACAATGAGCAGTTCTTC.

The rearrangement uses TRBV2 and TRBJ2-1; D not resolved. The CDR3 sequence is 14 residues long. Germline CDR1 SNHLY, CDR2 FYNNEI. V was shortened by 6 bases and J by 0 bases, with 9 bases between the two germline ends. CDR3 bases: TGTGCCAGCAGAGCGACGAGCTCCTACAATGAGCAGTTCTTC. Amino acids: CASRATSSYNEQFF.

Only a few counts were recorded for this clonotype. This chain uses TRBV28 with TRBJ2-7; TRBD1 agrees at 9 bases. CDR3 size: 14 residues. Germline V lookup: CDR1 MDHEN, CDR2 SYDVKM. Germline trimming cut 5 bases from V and 5 bases from J; bases unmatched to any gene: 7. The CDR3 nucleotides read TGTGCCAGCAGTCGAAACAGGGGGCCCCACGAGCAGTACTTC. Residues: CASSRNRGPHEQYF.